The next 9 T cell receptor beta chains were all read from a single sample in a study of cytomegalovirus exposure and HLA in healthy donors. 13 Jbeta primers and 60 Vbeta primers were used for the PCR. TCRdb's copy holds only in-frame clones and misses some; the assay was immunoSEQ multiplex PCR. The data contain around 90,000 clones, 55% to 65% of them singletons. What was sequenced was PBMCs. The source is a human donor in good health.

This clone turned up a few times. This chain uses TRBV7-2 with TRBJ2-5, with TRBD2 matching over 8 bases. This CDR3 region has 14 residues. Looked up from germline, CDR1 is SGHTA and CDR2 is FQGNSA. Germline trimming cut 5 bases from V and 5 bases from J; bases unmatched to any gene: 7. The CDR3 region is CASSVGSGGETQYF. The CDR3 DNA is TGTGCCAGCAGCGTGGGATCGGGGGGGGAGACCCAGTACTTC.

This clone appeared a single time. The J gene is TRBJ2-2, the V gene TRBV10-3; 8 nucleotides line up with TRBD1. Trimming at V came to 6 bases and at J to 6 bases, leaving 9 bases not matched to a gene. This CDR3 has 15 residues. Germline CDR1 reads ENHRY; CDR2 reads SYGVKD. For the CDR3, the DNA is TGTGCCATCAGCACAGGGGGGTCCAACGCCGGGGAGCTGTTTTTT. Translated, it gives CAISTGGSNAGELFF.

This clone was seen more than once but under ten times. The rearrangement joins TRBV5-4 to TRBJ1-2, with D unclear. V dropped 1 base and J dropped 1 base, with 8 bases sitting between them. CDR1 and CDR2 (germline): SGHNT, YYREEE (reference sequence). This CDR3 has 14 residues. The CDR3 sequence is CASSLRQDNYGYTF. Written as DNA, the CDR3 is TGTGCCAGCAGCTTGCGGCAGGATAACTATGGCTACACCTTC.

The V call is TRBV5-1, the J call TRBJ2-1; maybe TRBD1 (8 bases). Trimming took off 5 bases at V and 3 bases at J, with 15 bases between the two ends. The CDR3 extends over 15 amino acids. Germline assignment: CDR1 SGHRS and CDR2 YFSETQ. Here the CDR3 reads CASRATGGDYNEQFF. CDR3 sequence (DNA): TGCGCCAGCAGAGCTACAGGGGGGGACTACAATGAGCAGTTCTTC.

This chain connects TRBV11-1 to TRBJ1-4; D might be TRBD1 (5 bases). Trimming removed 5 bases from V and 4 bases from J, with 8 bases in between. The length of the CDR3 is 13 residues. Germline CDR1 and CDR2: SGHAT and FQDESV (reference sequence). The CDR3 nucleotides read TGTGCCAGCAGCCGCGACAGTAATGAAAAACTGTTTTTT. Translated: CASSRDSNEKLFF.

V usage is TRBV4-3 and J usage is TRBJ1-4, with D maybe TRBD1 (6 bases). The germline V gene encodes CDR1 LGHNA and CDR2 YSLEER. Trimming left V 3 bases short and J 7 bases short, with 12 bases between. This CDR3 spans 14 amino acids. The CDR3 DNA is TGCGCCAGCAGCCAGGGAGGGGGAACTGAAAAACTGTTTTTT. Its translation is CASSQGGGTEKLFF.

The rearrangement links TRBV18 to TRBJ2-3, with D unclear. The germline V and J ends were trimmed by 4 bases and 0 bases, with 11 bases remaining between them. Germline lookup yields CDR1 KGHSH and CDR2 LQKENI. The CDR3 has 15 amino acids. CDR3 nucleotide sequence: TGTGCCAGCTCACTCGCAGGTACTAGCACAGATACGCAGTATTTT. Protein sequence: CASSLAGTSTDTQYF.

The chain combines TRBV5-4 with TRBJ2-1, with TRBD2 identical over 7 bases. With V trimmed by 4 bases and J by 7 bases, 8 bases remained unmatched. This CDR3 has 14 amino acids. Per the germline V gene, CDR1 is SGHNT and CDR2 is YYREEE (reference sequence). CDR3 amino acids: CASSGGGRRNEQFF. CDR3 DNA sequence: TGTGCCAGCAGCGGGGGGGGAAGAAGAAATGAGCAGTTCTTC.

This clone was detected only once. The rearrangement uses TRBV7-2 and TRBJ2-3; D gene uncertain. The ends were cut back, 5 bases at V and 3 bases at J, with 15 bases in the middle. This CDR3 has 15 amino acids. CDR1 is SGHTA, CDR2 FQGNSA, per germline. CDR3 bases: TGTGCCAGCAGCAACTTGACGCGGTTTACAGATACGCAGTATTTT. The encoded protein is CASSNLTRFTDTQYF.